This T cell receptor (beta chain) was sequenced in a study of early stage breast cancer tumors. V dropped 4 bases and J dropped 4 bases, with 10 bases sitting between them. CDR1 and CDR2 from the germline V gene are MNHEY and SVGAGI. The CDR3 is 13 residues long. Data came from immunoSEQ multiplex PCR; TCRdb stores just in-frame clones and leaves some out. The data hold tens of thousands of clones, with roughly 76% observed a single time. Source material: blood. The V and J genes are TRBV6-5 and TRBJ1-2; perhaps TRBD1 as D (5 bases). The source is a person aged 55 to 70 with breast cancer. The CDR3 nucleotides are TGTGCCAGCAGTTCGAGACAGAGCTATGGCTACACCTTC. This gives the protein CASSSRQSYGYTF.